The TCR beta chain described here comes from a study of CD8 T cells in ankylosing spondylitis. TCRdb fed the 5' RACE reads into MiXCR, producing one record per CDR3 protein. In the table there are 650,000 to 800,000 distinct CDR3 sequences, 15% to 20% of which are singletons. After removal of 1 base from V and 5 bases from J, the junction contained 4 bases not matched to a gene. CDR3 length: 15 amino acids. Germline V lookup: CDR1 SGHRS, CDR2 YFSETQ. Whole-study findings and limits: Blood of patients with ankylosing spondylitis appeared to be characterized by a TCR beta motif of about 8 highly homologous variants. Existing reports had already noted some motif variants in reactive arthritis synovial fluid and blood.

This clonotype appeared many times. The antigen remains undetermined. V and J are TRBV5-1 and TRBJ2-1, with 9 nucleotides matching TRBD1. The TCR originated in a male donor with ankylosing spondylitis. Sequenced material: blood, either unsorted or a sorted T cell fraction (not recorded which). Written as DNA, the CDR3 is TGCGCCAGCAGCTTGTGGACAGGGGCGAACAATGAGCAGTTCTTC. As protein: CASSLWTGANNEQFF.